Listed below are T cell receptor beta chains from one sample, sequenced in a study of shared T cell receptors in the human thymus. Some clones are missing from TCRdb's copy, which holds only in-frame ones; the method was immunoSEQ multiplex PCR. The table shows about 660,000 clones, with about 87% occurring only once. The same data also went into a second study, on human thymus T cells.

The sequenced material came from thymocytes. The receptors were sampled from a boy under two years old with a congenital heart defect. Both conserved end residues are part of each CDR3. Fields, in order: CDR3 DNA, CDR3 protein, V gene, J gene, clone size, D gene. A D gene is named only where the DNA matches it firmly. Clone size is shown for a subset of rows, as once, few, many or a class of expanded clone.

CDR3 DNA: TGTGCCAGCAGTTCCCTAGCGGGAGTTGAAGAGACCCAGTACTTC
CDR3 protein: CASSSLAGVEETQYF
V gene: TRBV27
J gene: TRBJ2-5
clone size: -
D gene: TRBD2

CDR3 DNA: TGTGCCAGCAGACCGACGGGGGGCCCGACAGGATTGTGTAATGAGCAGTTCTTC
CDR3 protein: CASRPTGGPTGLCNEQFF
V gene: TRBV5-6
J gene: TRBJ2-1
clone size: -
D gene: -

CDR3 DNA: TGTGCCAGCAGACCGAACCAGGGTAGCTACGAGCAGTACTTC
CDR3 protein: CASRPNQGSYEQYF
V gene: TRBV2
J gene: TRBJ2-7
clone size: -
D gene: -

CDR3 DNA: TGTGCCAGCAGTCAAGCTAGCGGGAGCTCCTACAATGAGCAGTTCTTC
CDR3 protein: CASSQASGSSYNEQFF
V gene: TRBV27
J gene: TRBJ2-1
clone size: once
D gene: TRBD2

CDR3 DNA: TGTGCCAGCAGTGCCCCCGGGGTGGCTTACGAGCAGTACTTC
CDR3 protein: CASSAPGVAYEQYF
V gene: TRBV2
J gene: TRBJ2-7
clone size: -
D gene: -

CDR3 DNA: TGTGCCAGCAGCCCAACGCGAAGGGGGTCCTACAATGAGCAGTTCTTC
CDR3 protein: CASSPTRRGSYNEQFF
V gene: TRBV7-6
J gene: TRBJ2-1
clone size: -
D gene: -

CDR3 DNA: TGTGCCAGCAGCCAACCGGGAGACTACGAGCAGTACTTC
CDR3 protein: CASSQPGDYEQYF
V gene: TRBV5-8
J gene: TRBJ2-7
clone size: few
D gene: -

CDR3 DNA: TGTGCCACCAGTAGGACAGCTATCGACACTAGCACAGATACGCAGTATTTT
CDR3 protein: CATSRTAIDTSTDTQYF
V gene: TRBV15
J gene: TRBJ2-3
clone size: -
D gene: -

CDR3 DNA: TGCGCCAGCAGCCCGGGACAACAAGAGACCCAGTACTTC
CDR3 protein: CASSPGQQETQYF
V gene: TRBV5-1
J gene: TRBJ2-5
clone size: -
D gene: -

CDR3 DNA: TGTGCCAGCAGCACCCCGGGGGACCCAACTAATGAAAAACTGTTTTTT
CDR3 protein: CASSTPGDPTNEKLFF
V gene: TRBV28
J gene: TRBJ1-4
clone size: -
D gene: -

CDR3 DNA: TGCAGTGCTGGCACCCCAGGGGAGCAGTACTTC
CDR3 protein: CSAGTPGEQYF
V gene: TRBV20-1
J gene: TRBJ2-7
clone size: -
D gene: -

CDR3 DNA: TGTGCCAGCAGGTTGGCGGGAGCAAATTACAATGAGCAGTTCTTC
CDR3 protein: CASRLAGANYNEQFF
V gene: TRBV6-5
J gene: TRBJ2-1
clone size: -
D gene: TRBD2

CDR3 DNA: TGTGCCAGCAGCTTTACCAACCGAGACAGGGGATATTGCCAGTACTTC
CDR3 protein: CASSFTNRDRGYCQYF
V gene: TRBV5-5
J gene: TRBJ2-7
clone size: -
D gene: TRBD1

CDR3 DNA: TGTGCCAGCAGCTTGGCTTCTTCCTACGAGCAGTACTTC
CDR3 protein: CASSLASSYEQYF
V gene: TRBV7-9
J gene: TRBJ2-7
clone size: -
D gene: -

CDR3 DNA: TGTGCCAGCAGCTGGGGGAGGGACACCGGGGAGCTGTTTTTT
CDR3 protein: CASSWGRDTGELFF
V gene: TRBV11-2
J gene: TRBJ2-2
clone size: -
D gene: TRBD2

CDR3 DNA: TGTGCCAGCAGCTTGATGGTCGGGACTAGCGGGAGCGATGAGCAGTTCTTC
CDR3 protein: CASSLMVGTSGSDEQFF
V gene: TRBV5-4
J gene: TRBJ2-1
clone size: -
D gene: TRBD2

CDR3 DNA: TGTGCCAGCAGAGTAGGAGACGATTACTCTGGAAACACCATATATTTT
CDR3 protein: CASRVGDDYSGNTIYF
V gene: TRBV2
J gene: TRBJ1-3
clone size: -
D gene: -

CDR3 DNA: TGTGCCAGCACCCAGGACAGGGGAGCGAACACTGAAGCTTTCTTT
CDR3 protein: CASTQDRGANTEAFF
V gene: TRBV6-6
J gene: TRBJ1-1
clone size: -
D gene: TRBD1

CDR3 DNA: TGTGCCAGCAGCCAAGGGACAGGGTCGCCACCCCTCCACTTT
CDR3 protein: CASSQGTGSPPLHF
V gene: TRBV9
J gene: TRBJ1-6
clone size: -
D gene: TRBD1

CDR3 DNA: TGTGCCAGCAGTGCCAGTGGGGCTACTAATGAAAAACTGTTTTTT
CDR3 protein: CASSASGATNEKLFF
V gene: TRBV6-1
J gene: TRBJ1-4
clone size: -
D gene: -

CDR3 DNA: TGCAGCGTGTTTGGGACAGGAAGCAATCAGCCCCAGCATTTT
CDR3 protein: CSVFGTGSNQPQHF
V gene: TRBV29-1
J gene: TRBJ1-5
clone size: -
D gene: TRBD1

CDR3 DNA: TGTGCCAGCAGCAAAGAAGGGGGGGGCAGGGGGCTTCACGGCTACACCTTC
CDR3 protein: CASSKEGGGRGLHGYTF
V gene: TRBV21-1
J gene: TRBJ1-2
clone size: -
D gene: -

CDR3 DNA: TGTGCCAGCAGCTCCCTAGGGGCTAAACCCCCCTACGAGCAGTACTTC
CDR3 protein: CASSSLGAKPPYEQYF
V gene: TRBV5-8
J gene: TRBJ2-7
clone size: -
D gene: -

CDR3 DNA: TGTGCCAGCAGTTACTCAAAACGGGTCGGAGAGACCCAGTACTTC
CDR3 protein: CASSYSKRVGETQYF
V gene: TRBV6-6
J gene: TRBJ2-5
clone size: -
D gene: -

CDR3 DNA: TGTGCCAGTAGTATACAGGGTTGGCAGCCCCAGCATTTT
CDR3 protein: CASSIQGWQPQHF
V gene: TRBV19
J gene: TRBJ1-5
clone size: -
D gene: -

CDR3 DNA: TGTGCCAGCAGCGTGGGCGGGGGCCCAGATACGCAGTATTTT
CDR3 protein: CASSVGGGPDTQYF
V gene: TRBV13
J gene: TRBJ2-3
clone size: -
D gene: -